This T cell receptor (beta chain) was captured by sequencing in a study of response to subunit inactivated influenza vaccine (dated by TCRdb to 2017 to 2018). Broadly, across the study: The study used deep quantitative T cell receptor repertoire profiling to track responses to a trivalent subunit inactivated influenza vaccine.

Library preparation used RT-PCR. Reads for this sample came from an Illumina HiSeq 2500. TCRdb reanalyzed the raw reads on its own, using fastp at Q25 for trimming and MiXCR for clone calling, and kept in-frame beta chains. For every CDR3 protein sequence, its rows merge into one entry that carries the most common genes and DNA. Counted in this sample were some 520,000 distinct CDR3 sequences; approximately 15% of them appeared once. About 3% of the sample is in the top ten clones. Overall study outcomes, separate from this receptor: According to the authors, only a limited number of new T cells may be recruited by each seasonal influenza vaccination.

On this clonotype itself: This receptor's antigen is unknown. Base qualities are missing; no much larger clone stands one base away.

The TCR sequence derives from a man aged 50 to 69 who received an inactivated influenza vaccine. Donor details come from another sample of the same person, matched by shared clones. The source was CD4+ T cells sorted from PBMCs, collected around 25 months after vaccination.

The DNA sequence is given as TGTGCCAGCAGTGAGGATCGGGGCGGGAGAACGCAGTTCTTC. Translation gives CASSEDRGGRTQFF. This receptor chain uses TRBV2 and TRBJ2-1; 7 junctional bases match TRBD2. CDR1 and CDR2 are read off the germline V gene as SNHLY and FYNNEI. Inclusive of the bounding cysteine and phenylalanine, the CDR3 is 14 residues long. Only the CDR3 region is kept as DNA, spanning 42 bases read in frame from base 1. Trimming leaves V shorter by 3 bases and J shorter by 12 bases, with the junction holding 11 bases beyond the gene matches.